These T cell receptor beta chains were read from a single sample in a study of tumor and adjacent non-tumor tissue in lung cancer. TCRdb passed the multiplex PCR reads through MiXCR, listing each CDR3 protein once. There are about 43,000 distinct CDR3 sequences in the sample; approximately 61% occur only once, and 45% lies in the top ten. Sequenced input: distant non-tumor lung tissue. The receptors stem from a man aged 45-65 years with non-small cell lung cancer. The CDR3 runs from the conserved cysteine through the conserved F or W. The D gene is left open where the match is weak. Size tells how often a clone was seen (once, few, many) or the class of an expanded clone, and some rows leave it out.

CDR3aa: CASSFQGRHGGLFF; CDR3nt: TGTGCCAGCAGTTTTCAGGGTCGTCACGGGGGACTGTTTTTT; abundance: .; d_gene: .; v_gene: TRBV11-1; j_gene: TRBJ2-2; len: 14
CDR3aa: CASNPGTGSGNSIYF; CDR3nt: TGTGCCAGCAATCCGGGGACAGGGTCCGGAAACTCCATATATTTT; abundance: .; d_gene: TRBD1; v_gene: TRBV28; j_gene: TRBJ1-3; len: 15
CDR3aa: CASSEVLAGNTGELFF; CDR3nt: TGTGCCAGCAGTGAAGTCTTAGCGGGCAACACCGGGGAGCTGTTTTTT; abundance: many; d_gene: TRBD2; v_gene: TRBV6-1; j_gene: TRBJ2-2; len: 16
CDR3aa: CASSRLGDRGYEQYF; CDR3nt: TGCGCCAGCAGCCGTCTTGGGGACAGGGGTTACGAGCAGTACTTC; abundance: few; d_gene: TRBD1; v_gene: TRBV5-1; j_gene: TRBJ2-7; len: 15
CDR3aa: CASSLDFYYEQYF; CDR3nt: TGCGCCAGCAGCTTGGACTTTTATTACGAGCAGTACTTC; abundance: many; d_gene: .; v_gene: TRBV5-1; j_gene: TRBJ2-7; len: 13
CDR3aa: CASSLGQLYQPQHF; CDR3nt: TGCGCCAGCAGCTTGGGGCAGCTTTATCAGCCCCAGCATTTT; abundance: many; d_gene: .; v_gene: TRBV5-1; j_gene: TRBJ1-5; len: 14
CDR3aa: CVSSLGRSARGSHEQYF; CDR3nt: TGTGTCAGCAGCTTAGGAAGATCTGCTCGGGGGTCCCACGAGCAGTACTTC; abundance: .; d_gene: .; v_gene: TRBV11-2; j_gene: TRBJ2-7; len: 17
CDR3aa: CSANPSGGVSYEQYF; CDR3nt: TGCAGTGCAAACCCAAGCGGGGGCGTCTCCTACGAGCAGTACTTC; abundance: many; d_gene: TRBD2; v_gene: TRBV20-1; j_gene: TRBJ2-7; len: 15
CDR3aa: CASLEWGSADTQYF; CDR3nt: TGCGCCAGCTTGGAGTGGGGCTCTGCAGATACGCAGTATTTT; abundance: few; d_gene: .; v_gene: TRBV5-1; j_gene: TRBJ2-3; len: 14
CDR3aa: CASTTRRVVTQYF; CDR3nt: TGTGCCAGCACCACCAGGAGGGTAGTCACGCAGTATTTT; abundance: .; d_gene: .; v_gene: TRBV2; j_gene: TRBJ2-3; len: 13
CDR3aa: CASCESTLSNQPQHF; CDR3nt: TGTGCCAGCTGTGAGTCGACTCTTAGCAATCAGCCCCAGCACTTT; abundance: .; d_gene: .; v_gene: TRBV10-2; j_gene: TRBJ1-5; len: 15
CDR3aa: CSVELLAGWRNEQFF; CDR3nt: TGCAGCGTCGAACTACTAGCGGGATGGCGGAACGAGCAGTTCTTC; abundance: .; d_gene: TRBD2; v_gene: TRBV29-1; j_gene: TRBJ2-1; len: 15
CDR3aa: CASSYGGRYYNEQFF; CDR3nt: TGTGCCAGCAGCTACGGCGGCAGATACTACAATGAGCAGTTCTTC; abundance: few; d_gene: .; v_gene: TRBV28; j_gene: TRBJ2-1; len: 15
CDR3aa: CASSQTGGNTEAFF; CDR3nt: TGTGCCAGCTCCCAAACAGGGGGCAACACTGAAGCTTTCTTT; abundance: few; d_gene: TRBD1; v_gene: TRBV18; j_gene: TRBJ1-1; len: 14
CDR3aa: CASSTEGLARGRGTDTQYF; CDR3nt: TGTGCTAGCAGCACTGAGGGACTAGCGCGGGGCCGAGGGACAGATACGCAGTATTTT; abundance: .; d_gene: TRBD2; v_gene: TRBV4-2; j_gene: TRBJ2-3; len: 19
CDR3aa: CASNTTSGSNTETQYF; CDR3nt: TGTGCCAGCAATACAACTAGCGGGAGCAATACGGAGACCCAGTACTTC; abundance: .; d_gene: TRBD2; v_gene: TRBV12-3/TRBV12-4; j_gene: TRBJ2-5; len: 16
CDR3aa: CVSSKEWGRVSNQPQHF; CDR3nt: TGTGTCAGCAGCAAAGAATGGGGCAGGGTAAGCAATCAGCCCCAGCATTTT; abundance: .; d_gene: .; v_gene: TRBV21-1; j_gene: TRBJ1-5; len: 17
CDR3aa: CASSMATHKQPQHF; CDR3nt: TGTGCCAGTAGTATGGCTACTCACAAACAGCCCCAGCATTTT; abundance: .; d_gene: .; v_gene: TRBV19; j_gene: TRBJ1-5; len: 14
CDR3aa: CASSASGGLEYEQYF; CDR3nt: TGTGCCAGCAGCGCAAGCGGGGGACTCGAATACGAGCAGTACTTC; abundance: many; d_gene: TRBD2; v_gene: TRBV4-2; j_gene: TRBJ2-7; len: 15
CDR3aa: CASSSNRGVHEQFF; CDR3nt: TGTGCCAGCAGTTCGAACAGGGGAGTCCATGAGCAGTTCTTC; abundance: once; d_gene: TRBD1; v_gene: TRBV11-2; j_gene: TRBJ2-1; len: 14
CDR3aa: CSADHDRLGSEAFF; CDR3nt: TGCAGCGCCGACCATGACAGGTTGGGGTCTGAAGCTTTCTTT; abundance: .; d_gene: .; v_gene: TRBV29-1; j_gene: TRBJ1-1; len: 14
CDR3aa: CAIRRVSGTDTQYF; CDR3nt: TGTGCAATCAGGCGGGTGAGCGGCACAGATACGCAGTATTTT; abundance: .; d_gene: .; v_gene: TRBV10-3; j_gene: TRBJ2-3; len: 14
CDR3aa: CASSLTSVGTGELFF; CDR3nt: TGTGCCAGCAGCTTAACTAGCGTCGGCACCGGGGAGCTGTTTTTT; abundance: few; d_gene: TRBD2; v_gene: TRBV7-9; j_gene: TRBJ2-2; len: 15
CDR3aa: CSARLSENEQFF; CDR3nt: TGCAGTGCTAGATTGAGTGAGAATGAGCAGTTCTTC; abundance: .; d_gene: .; v_gene: TRBV20-1; j_gene: TRBJ2-1; len: 12
CDR3aa: CASRGTGTNEQYF; CDR3nt: TGTGCCAGCAGGGGGACAGGGACGAACGAGCAGTACTTC; abundance: many; d_gene: TRBD1; v_gene: TRBV6-5; j_gene: TRBJ2-7; len: 13
CDR3aa: CASGGNQPQHF; CDR3nt: TGTGCCAGCGGGGGGAATCAGCCCCAGCATTTT; abundance: many; d_gene: .; v_gene: TRBV6-6; j_gene: TRBJ1-5; len: 11
CDR3aa: CASRVENTGELFF; CDR3nt: TGTGCCAGCAGGGTAGAGAACACCGGGGAGCTGTTTTTT; abundance: .; d_gene: .; v_gene: TRBV25-1; j_gene: TRBJ2-2; len: 13
CDR3aa: CASSQGIVSTADTQYF; CDR3nt: TGCGCCAGCAGCCAAGGAATTGTGAGTACTGCAGATACGCAGTATTTT; abundance: many; d_gene: .; v_gene: TRBV4-1; j_gene: TRBJ2-3; len: 16
CDR3aa: CASRVGQGAGYGYTF; CDR3nt: TGCGCCAGCAGAGTGGGACAGGGGGCTGGCTATGGCTACACCTTC; abundance: many; d_gene: TRBD1; v_gene: TRBV10-2; j_gene: TRBJ1-2; len: 15
CDR3aa: CASSLRLAGDNTWEPFF; CDR3nt: TGTGCCAGCAGCTTGCGACTAGCGGGAGATAACACCTGGGAGCCGTTTTTT; abundance: .; d_gene: TRBD2; v_gene: TRBV5-4; j_gene: TRBJ2-2; len: 17
CDR3aa: CASSFGRNYGYTF; CDR3nt: TGCGCCAGCAGTTTTGGACGGAACTATGGCTACACCTTC; abundance: medium-sized; d_gene: .; v_gene: TRBV10-2; j_gene: TRBJ1-2; len: 13
CDR3aa: CSRSNLGLAGGPLKNIQYF; CDR3nt: TGCTCCAGGAGCAATCTGGGACTAGCGGGGGGGCCACTCAAAAACATTCAGTACTTC; abundance: .; d_gene: TRBD2; v_gene: TRBV4-1; j_gene: TRBJ2-4; len: 19
CDR3aa: CASGLRRSETQYF; CDR3nt: TGTGCCAGCGGCTTACGGAGGTCGGAGACCCAGTACTTC; abundance: .; d_gene: .; v_gene: TRBV11-2; j_gene: TRBJ2-5; len: 13
CDR3aa: CSLPPLAGGPQYF; CDR3nt: TGCAGTCTTCCCCCCCTAGCGGGAGGGCCCCAGTACTTC; abundance: .; d_gene: TRBD2; v_gene: TRBV29-1; j_gene: TRBJ2-5; len: 13
CDR3aa: CATNGLADEAEQFF; CDR3nt: TGTGCCACCAACGGACTAGCGGATGAAGCTGAGCAGTTCTTC; abundance: many; d_gene: TRBD2; v_gene: TRBV24-1; j_gene: TRBJ2-1; len: 14
CDR3aa: CASRQENIQYF; CDR3nt: TGTGCCAGCAGACAAGAAAACATTCAGTACTTC; abundance: many; d_gene: .; v_gene: TRBV6-6; j_gene: TRBJ2-4; len: 11
CDR3aa: CSATDRTGYGYTF; CDR3nt: TGCAGTGCCACCGATCGGACCGGCTATGGCTACACCTTC; abundance: .; d_gene: .; v_gene: TRBV20-1; j_gene: TRBJ1-2; len: 13
CDR3aa: CSTRGSAYEQYF; CDR3nt: TGCAGCACTCGAGGGAGTGCTTACGAGCAGTACTTC; abundance: .; d_gene: .; v_gene: TRBV29-1; j_gene: TRBJ2-7; len: 12
CDR3aa: CAIRDTGVSDGYTF; CDR3nt: TGTGCCATCAGGGACACAGGGGTTAGCGATGGCTACACCTTC; abundance: many; d_gene: TRBD1; v_gene: TRBV10-3; j_gene: TRBJ1-2; len: 14
CDR3aa: CASRQGDQPQHF; CDR3nt: TGTGCCAGCCGACAGGGTGATCAGCCCCAGCATTTT; abundance: many; d_gene: TRBD1; v_gene: TRBV6-5; j_gene: TRBJ1-5; len: 12
CDR3aa: CARGGGPDTQYF; CDR3nt: TGTGCCCGAGGGGGAGGGCCAGATACGCAGTATTTT; abundance: many; d_gene: .; v_gene: TRBV30; j_gene: TRBJ2-3; len: 12
CDR3aa: CASSYRVPGLAGGPDSTDTQYF; CDR3nt: TGTGCCAGCAGTTACCGAGTCCCGGGACTAGCGGGGGGGCCCGACAGCACAGATACGCAGTATTTT; abundance: many; d_gene: TRBD2; v_gene: TRBV6-5; j_gene: TRBJ2-3; len: 22
CDR3aa: CASSPFVGPEIYEQYF; CDR3nt: TGTGCCAGCAGCCCCTTCGTGGGCCCTGAAATATACGAGCAGTACTTC; abundance: many; d_gene: .; v_gene: TRBV6-5; j_gene: TRBJ2-7; len: 16
CDR3aa: CASLSGISYNEQFF; CDR3nt: TGTGCCAGCCTGTCGGGGATCTCCTACAATGAGCAATTCTTC; abundance: .; d_gene: .; v_gene: TRBV12-3/TRBV12-4; j_gene: TRBJ2-1; len: 14
CDR3aa: CASSLGCPPLAFF; CDR3nt: TGTGCCAGCAGCTTGGGTTGCCCGCCCTTAGCTTTCTTC; abundance: .; d_gene: .; v_gene: TRBV5-6; j_gene: TRBJ1-1; len: 13
CDR3aa: CSARTSAGLTYEQYF; CDR3nt: TGCAGTGCTAGAACTTCAGCCGGGCTTACCTACGAGCAGTACTTC; abundance: few; d_gene: .; v_gene: TRBV20-1; j_gene: TRBJ2-7; len: 15